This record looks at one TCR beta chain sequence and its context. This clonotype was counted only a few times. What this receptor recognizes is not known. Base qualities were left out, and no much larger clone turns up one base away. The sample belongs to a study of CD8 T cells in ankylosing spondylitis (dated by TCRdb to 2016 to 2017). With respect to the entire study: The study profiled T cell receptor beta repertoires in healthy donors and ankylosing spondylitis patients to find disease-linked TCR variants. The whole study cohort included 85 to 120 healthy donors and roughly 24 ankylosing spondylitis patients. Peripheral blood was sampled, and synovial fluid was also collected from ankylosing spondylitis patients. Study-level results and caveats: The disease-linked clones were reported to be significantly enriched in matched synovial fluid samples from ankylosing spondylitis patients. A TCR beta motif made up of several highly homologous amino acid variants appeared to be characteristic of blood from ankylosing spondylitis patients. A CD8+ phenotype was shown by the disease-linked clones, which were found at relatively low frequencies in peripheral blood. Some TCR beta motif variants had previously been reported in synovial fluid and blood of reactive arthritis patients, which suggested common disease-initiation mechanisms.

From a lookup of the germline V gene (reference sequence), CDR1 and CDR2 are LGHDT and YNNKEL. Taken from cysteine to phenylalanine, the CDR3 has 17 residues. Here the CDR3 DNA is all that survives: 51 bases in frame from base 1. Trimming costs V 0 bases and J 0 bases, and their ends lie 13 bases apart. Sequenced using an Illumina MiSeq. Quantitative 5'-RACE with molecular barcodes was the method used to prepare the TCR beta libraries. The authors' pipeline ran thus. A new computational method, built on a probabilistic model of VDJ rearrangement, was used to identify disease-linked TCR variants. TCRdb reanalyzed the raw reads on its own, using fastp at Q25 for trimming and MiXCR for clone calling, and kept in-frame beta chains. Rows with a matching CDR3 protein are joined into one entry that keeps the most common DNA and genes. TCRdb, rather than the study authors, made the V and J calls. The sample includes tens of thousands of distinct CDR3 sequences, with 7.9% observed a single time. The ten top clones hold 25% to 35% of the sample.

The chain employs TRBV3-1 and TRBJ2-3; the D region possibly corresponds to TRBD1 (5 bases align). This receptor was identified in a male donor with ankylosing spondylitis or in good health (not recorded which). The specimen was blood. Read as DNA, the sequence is TGTGCCAGCAGCCAAGATCTACAGGTGACTAGCACAGATACGCAGTATTTT. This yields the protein CASSQDLQVTSTDTQYF.